A single sample is the source of the 31 T cell receptor beta chains below, sequenced in a study of low-dose radiotherapy and immunotherapy resistance in tumors. With TRAV- and TRBV-specific primers, first-strand cDNA was made, covering the alpha and beta chains. It was with a constant-region primer and a V-primer adapter that TCRs were amplified over about 19 PCR cycles. TCRdb re-called the reads with MiXCR, one entry per CDR3 protein. The table records fewer than 8,000 distinct CDR3 sequences, approximately 71% of them present only once. The source of these receptors is a human donor with advanced metastatic prostate, ovarian, gallbladder or colorectal cancer (not recorded which). This table probably holds off-target reads from a library built for another chain.

The CDR3: CASSLGTSGRWETQYF. In nucleotides, the CDR3 is TGTGCCAGCAGTTTAGGGACTAGCGGGAGATGGGAGACCCAGTACTTC. This rearrangement joins TRBV28 to TRBJ2-5; 14 nucleotides line up with TRBD2. CDR3 size: 16 residues. With V trimmed by 2 bases and J by 5 bases, 4 bases remained unmatched. Germline V gene lookup returns CDR1 MDHEN and CDR2 SYDVKM.

This clonotype is a singleton in its sample. Germline and junction disagree at one end, which may indicate a read error. This chain uses TRBV5-1 with TRBJ2-7, with D tentatively TRBD2 (5 bases). Germline-derived CDR1 and CDR2 are SGHRS and YFSETQ. This CDR3 is built from 15 residues. The CDR3 sequence: CASSLALASTPKQYF. The DNA for the CDR3 is TGCGCCAGCAGTTTGGCCCTAGCTTCAACTCCTAAGCAGTACTTC.

This chain connects TRBV10-3 to TRBJ2-3; 12 positions agree with TRBD2. Per the germline V gene, CDR1 is ENHRY and CDR2 is SYGVKD. The CDR3 loop spans 15 amino acids. V shed 5 bases and J 6 bases; nucleotides not matched to a gene: 6. CDR3 in DNA: TGTGCCATCAGTACTAGCGGGAGGACTGGGGATACGCAGTATTTT. Translation gives CAISTSGRTGDTQYF.

The rearrangement joins TRBV3-1 to TRBJ2-7; D is ambiguous. The CDR3 has 17 amino acids. Germline lookup yields CDR1 LGHDT and CDR2 YNNKEL (reference sequence). V was cut by 1 base and J by 0 bases, with 16 bases left in between. DNA of the CDR3: TGTGCCAGCAGCCAAGCGTCGCGGCTAAGTAGCTCCTACGAGCAGTACTTC. It specifies CASSQASRLSSSYEQYF.

The chain is built from TRBV20-1 and TRBJ2-1, with a weak D call TRBD1 (6 bases). Trimming took 6 bases from V and 4 from J, leaving 16 bases between them. The CDR3 is 14 amino acids. Germline assignment: CDR1 DFQATT and CDR2 SNEGSKA (reference sequence). The CDR3 DNA follows: TGCAGTGCCACTCCCCAAACAGGGTACAATGAGCAGTTCTTC. Encoded protein: CSATPQTGYNEQFF.

This clonotype occurred once. This chain uses TRBV10-1 with TRBJ2-3, with a tentative D call TRBD1 (5 bases). The V end lost 6 bases, the J end lost 2 bases, and 15 bases lay between the germline ends. The CDR3 is 15 amino acids. CDR1 and CDR2 from the germline V gene are WNHNN and SYGVQD (reference sequence). The CDR3 protein is CASSATTDNTDTQYF. The DNA of the CDR3 is TGCGCCAGCAGCGCGACGACAGATAACACAGATACGCAGTATTTT.

In DNA form, the CDR3 reads TGTGCCAGCAGCCCCGGGACTAGCGGGACCACAGATACGCAGTATTTT. As protein: CASSPGTSGTTDTQYF. This chain uses TRBV13 with TRBJ2-3; TRBD2 matches 13 bases. Germline lookup yields CDR1 PRHDT and CDR2 FYEKMQ (reference sequence). The length of the CDR3 is 16 residues. V lost 5 bases to trimming and J lost 2 bases; unmatched junction nucleotides: 4.

This sequence joins TRBV19 and TRBJ1-5; D is perhaps TRBD1 (6 bases). In germline, CDR1 is LNHDA, CDR2 SQIVND (reference sequence). CDR3 length: 12 amino acids. DNA for the CDR3: TGTGCTGCAGGGGAAAGCAATCAGCCCCAGCATTTT. Its protein is CAAGESNQPQHF.

V gene TRBV28 combines with J gene TRBJ2-7, with 7 bases aligning to TRBD1. This CDR3 is 16 amino acids long. Germline CDR1 reads MDHEN; CDR2 reads SYDVKM. V lost 3 bases to trimming and J lost 3 bases; unmatched junction nucleotides: 11. The CDR3 here is CASSLGEGAAYYEQYF. The CDR3 DNA is TGTGCCAGCAGTTTGGGTGAGGGGGCTGCCTACTACGAGCAGTACTTC.

The rearrangement uses TRBV3-1 and TRBJ2-5; 9 bases line up with TRBD2. The ends lost 3 bases at V and 3 bases at J; junction bases unmatched: 8. This CDR3 contains 16 residues. CDR1 is LGHDT, CDR2 YNNKEL, per germline (reference sequence). The CDR3 DNA reads TGTGCCAGCAGCCATCATGCGGGAGGGGGTGAAGAGACCCAGTACTTC. Amino acid sequence: CASSHHAGGGEETQYF.

Only a few counts were recorded for this clonotype. The rearrangement joins TRBV5-4 to TRBJ2-5; tentatively, D is TRBD1 or TRBD2 (5 bases each). V gave up 4 bases and J gave up 0 bases, with 19 bases separating them. Germline CDR1 is SGHNT and CDR2 is YYREEE (reference sequence). CDR3 length equals 17 residues. The CDR3 nucleotides are TGTGCCAGCAGCGCACCTGTGGGGACGACCTACCAAGAGACCCAGTACTTC. Protein sequence: CASSAPVGTTYQETQYF.

This clonotype came up a few times. The V gene is TRBV5-1, the J gene TRBJ2-3; D not certain. Trimming took off 0 bases at V and 2 bases at J, with 10 bases between the two ends. This CDR3 region has 15 residues. Germline V gives CDR1 SGHRS, CDR2 YFSETQ. The CDR3 DNA sequence: TGCGCCAGCAGCTTGGCCGACGGCCCCACAGATACGCAGTATTTT. The encoded protein is CASSLADGPTDTQYF.

The V and J genes are TRBV5-1 and TRBJ1-1, with TRBD1 matching over 11 bases. Germline trimming cut 4 bases from V and 4 bases from J; bases unmatched to any gene: 12. Germline values: CDR1 SGHRS, CDR2 YFSETQ. CDR3 size: 17 residues. The CDR3 DNA reads as TGCGCCAGCAGCCCAGGACAGGGGGCGGGAGGGAGCACTGAAGCTTTCTTT. This gives the protein CASSPGQGAGGSTEAFF.

This rearrangement joins TRBV29-1 to TRBJ1-2; D perhaps matches TRBD1 (6 bases). Trimming removed 4 bases from V and 8 bases from J, with 14 bases in between. Germline assignment: CDR1 SQVTM and CDR2 ANQGSEA. The CDR3 totals 12 residues. The CDR3 region is CSVVMGAKGYTF. CDR3 DNA: TGCAGCGTTGTTATGGGGGCGAAGGGCTACACCTTC.

J is TRBJ2-7 and V is TRBV5-1; TRBD2 matches 10 bases. The CDR3 has 15 amino acids. Losses at the gene ends were 0 bases for V and 3 bases for J; bases not matched to a gene: 3. Germline V CDR1 and CDR2: SGHRS, YFSETQ. CDR3 nucleotides: TGCGCCAGCAGCTTGGCGGCTAGCGGGGGCTACGAGCAGTACTTC. Residues: CASSLAASGGYEQYF.

The chain uses TRBV6-2 or TRBV6-3 and TRBJ2-1; 7 bases line up with TRBD2. The germline V gene has CDR1 MNHEY and CDR2 SVGEGT. The CDR3 runs to 14 residues. The junction had 11 bases not matched to a gene; V was cut back by 11 bases and J by 4 bases. The CDR3 region is CAARAAGEYNEQFF. The DNA of the CDR3 is TGTGCCGCACGGGCGGCGGGAGAGTACAATGAGCAGTTCTTC.

The V gene is TRBV20-1, the J gene TRBJ1-1; the D is unclear. V dropped 5 bases and J dropped 2 bases, with 15 bases sitting between them. CDR3 length: 14 amino acids. In germline, CDR1 is DFQATT, CDR2 SNEGSKA (reference sequence). CDR3 loop: CSAGIPDTNTEAFF. The CDR3 nucleotides read TGCAGTGCTGGTATCCCCGACACAAACACTGAAGCTTTCTTT.

This chain connects TRBV20-1 to TRBJ2-7; D gene ambiguous. V was trimmed by 3 bases and J by 6 bases, leaving 18 bases between them. The CDR3 runs 14 residues. Germline CDR1 is DFQATT and CDR2 is SNEGSKA (reference sequence). CDR3 DNA sequence: TGCAGTGCTAGGTCACAGCGTGGGGAATTCGAGCAGTACTTC. Translated, it gives CSARSQRGEFEQYF.

The chain employs TRBV6-6 and TRBJ1-2, with unresolved D. V lost 0 bases to trimming and J lost 3 bases, with 11 bases between them. CDR1 is MNHNY and CDR2 is SVGAGI in the germline V gene (reference sequence). This CDR3 has 15 residues. CDR3 sequence: CASSYSPDVDYGYTF. The CDR3 DNA reads as TGTGCCAGCAGTTACTCCCCGGACGTCGACTATGGCTACACCTTC.

The chain combines TRBV4-2 with TRBJ2-7; a weak D match, TRBD1 (6 bases). CDR1 and CDR2 (germline): LGHNA, YNFKEQ. Trimming stripped 0 bases from V and 6 bases from J, with 9 bases between. The CDR3 is 13 amino acids. The CDR3 sequence is CASSQDTGPEQYF. CDR3 bases: TGTGCCAGCAGCCAAGACACAGGGCCCGAGCAGTACTTC.

V usage is TRBV5-1 and J usage is TRBJ1-1; the D gene is possibly TRBD1 (6 bases). Germline V lookup: CDR1 SGHRS, CDR2 YFSETQ. The CDR3 loop spans 15 amino acids. The V end lost 4 bases, the J end lost 1 base, and 14 bases lay between the germline ends. CDR3 sequence (DNA): TGCGCCAGCAGCCCCACTCCGGGACAGAACACTGAAGCTTTCTTT. Amino acid sequence: CASSPTPGQNTEAFF.

This chain connects TRBV20-1 to TRBJ2-1; TRBD2 agrees at 7 bases. CDR1 DFQATT and CDR2 SNEGSKA come from the germline V gene (reference sequence). The CDR3 runs to 14 residues. V was pared by 5 bases and J by 4 bases, with 8 bases of the junction left unmatched. In DNA, the CDR3 is TGCAGTGCTTCTAACAGCGGGGTATACAATGAGCAGTTCTTC. Its protein product is CSASNSGVYNEQFF.

The chain employs TRBV20-1 and TRBJ2-1; possibly TRBD2 for D (6 bases). The ends were cut back, 2 bases at V and 9 bases at J, with 11 bases in the middle. The CDR3 is made up of 12 amino acids. Germline CDR1 DFQATT, CDR2 SNEGSKA (reference sequence). As DNA, the CDR3 is TGCAGTGCTAGACCTAGCGCGGGTGAGCAGTTCTTC. Its translation: CSARPSAGEQFF.

The V gene is TRBV11-2, the J gene TRBJ2-2; possibly TRBD1 or TRBD2 for D (5 bases each). The CDR3 loop spans 17 amino acids. V gave up 5 bases and J gave up 2 bases, with 18 bases separating them. Germline V lookup: CDR1 SGHAT, CDR2 FQNNGV. CDR3 sequence: CASSKTRDEANTGELFF. The DNA of the CDR3 is TGTGCCAGCAGCAAGACCCGGGACGAAGCCAACACCGGGGAGCTGTTTTTT.

The chain has TRBV5-1 and TRBJ2-7; 7 bases are shared with TRBD2. The germline V gene has CDR1 SGHRS and CDR2 YFSETQ. V gave up 3 bases and J gave up 6 bases; unmatched junction bases: 12. The length of the CDR3 is 15 residues. CDR3 residues: CASSSTAAAGVEQYF. CDR3 DNA sequence: TGCGCCAGCAGCTCGACAGCCGCGGCGGGGGTCGAGCAGTACTTC.

The V gene is TRBV18, the J gene TRBJ2-1, with no clear D. Germline V gene lookup returns CDR1 KGHSH and CDR2 LQKENI. V shed 2 bases and J shed 6 bases, with 11 bases lying between them. This CDR3 comprises 14 residues. The CDR3 loop reads CASSPGSQANEQFF. The CDR3 nucleotides are TGTGCCAGCTCACCAGGGTCTCAGGCCAATGAGCAGTTCTTC.

The rearrangement joins TRBV20-1 to TRBJ2-4; TRBD1 might be the D (5 bases). This CDR3 has 16 residues. The germline V gene has CDR1 DFQATT and CDR2 SNEGSKA (reference sequence). Trimming removed 3 bases at V and 4 bases at J, with 19 bases between. CDR3 in amino acids: CSARDLDTWGKNIQYF. The CDR3 coding sequence is TGCAGTGCTAGGGACCTGGACACTTGGGGAAAAAACATTCAGTACTTC.

The chain uses TRBV2 and TRBJ2-5; D tentatively reads TRBD1 or TRBD2 (5 bases each). CDR1 SNHLY and CDR2 FYNNEI come from the germline V gene. V lost 6 bases to trimming and J lost 2 bases, with 13 bases between them. This CDR3 has 14 amino acids. The CDR3 region is CASSPGWGQETQYF. The CDR3 DNA sequence: TGTGCCAGCAGCCCTGGGTGGGGGCAAGAGACCCAGTACTTC.

The chain carries TRBV5-1 and TRBJ2-3; no reliable D call. The CDR3 is 14 residues long. Per germline, CDR1 SGHRS and CDR2 YFSETQ. The germline V and J ends were trimmed by 0 bases and 1 base, with 6 bases remaining between them. The chain's CDR3 is CASSLVSGTDTQYF. The DNA for the CDR3 is TGCGCCAGCAGCTTGGTCTCGGGCACAGATACGCAGTATTTT.

V gene TRBV19 combines with J gene TRBJ2-1; 8 nucleotides match TRBD2. Trimming took 5 bases from V and 6 from J; bases not matched to a gene: 6. CDR1 and CDR2 from the germline V gene are LNHDA and SQIVND (reference sequence). This CDR3 has 14 amino acids. The CDR3 spells CASSPGLEFNEQFF. Written as DNA, the CDR3 is TGTGCCAGTAGTCCGGGACTAGAATTCAATGAGCAGTTCTTC. The full variable domain, rest sourced from reference TRBV19 and TRBJ2-1, is DGGITQSPKYLFRKEGQNVTLSCEQNLNHDAMYWYRQDPGQGLRLIYYSQIVNDFQKGDIAEGYSVSREKKESFPLTVTSAQKNPTAFYLCASSPGLEFNEQFFGPGTRLTVL.

The CDR3: CSGLYRDRVYEQYF. CDR3 in DNA: TGCAGCGGCCTATACCGGGACAGGGTCTACGAGCAGTACTTC. The chain employs TRBV29-1 and TRBJ2-7, with 9 positions matching TRBD1. The CDR3 consists of 14 residues. CDR1 is SQVTM, CDR2 ANQGSEA, per germline. Trimming removed 7 bases from V and 3 bases from J; junction bases left unmatched: 10.